The T cell receptor (beta chain) under discussion was sequenced for a study of T cell repertoires in cytomegalovirus infection. As for the study in general: The authors relied on CMV epitopes, both recently identified HLA-C-restricted and well-studied HLA-B-restricted. Matching HLA type, along with CMV infection, was indicated by public TCR beta signatures. General study findings and limits: In two of eight donors, the top clonotype was HLA-C-restricted CMV-specific.

The V end was cut by 1 base, the J end by 4 bases, with 8 bases between. CDR1 is SGHTA, CDR2 FQGNSA, per germline. The CDR3 has 13 amino acids. TCRdb independently ran MiXCR on the reads; one entry per CDR3 protein. Of around 710,000 distinct CDR3 sequences listed, almost 30% are singletons. This clonotype was seen many times. Its antigen remains unknown. The TCR comes from a human donor in good health (CMV status not recorded). Some clones in this sample may be carry-over from other donors' samples. This chain joins TRBV7-2 and TRBJ2-7, with D unresolved. The specimen comprised cultured CD8+ T cells from PBMCs, sampled from culture after CMV antigen stimulation. The CDR3 sequence: CASSLDGRYEQYF. Here the CDR3 DNA reads TGTGCCAGCAGCTTAGACGGCCGGTACGAGCAGTACTTC.